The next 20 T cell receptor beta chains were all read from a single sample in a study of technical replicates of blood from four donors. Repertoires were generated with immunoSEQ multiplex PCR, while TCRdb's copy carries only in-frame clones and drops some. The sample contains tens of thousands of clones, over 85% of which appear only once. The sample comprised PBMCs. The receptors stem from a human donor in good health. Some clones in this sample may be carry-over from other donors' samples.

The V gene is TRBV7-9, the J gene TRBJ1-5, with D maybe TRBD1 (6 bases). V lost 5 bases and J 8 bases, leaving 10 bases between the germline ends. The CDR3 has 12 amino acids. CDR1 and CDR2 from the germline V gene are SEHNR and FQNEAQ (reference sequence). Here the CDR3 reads CASSTPGEPQHF. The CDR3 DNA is TGTGCCAGCAGCACACCAGGGGAGCCCCAGCATTTT.

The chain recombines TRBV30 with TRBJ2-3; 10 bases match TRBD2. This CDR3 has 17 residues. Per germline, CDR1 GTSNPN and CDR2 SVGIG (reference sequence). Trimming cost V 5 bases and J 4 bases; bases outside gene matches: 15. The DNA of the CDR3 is TGTGCCTGGGGACTAGCGGACTACGAAACCTCCCCAGATACGCAGTATTTT. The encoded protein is CAWGLADYETSPDTQYF.

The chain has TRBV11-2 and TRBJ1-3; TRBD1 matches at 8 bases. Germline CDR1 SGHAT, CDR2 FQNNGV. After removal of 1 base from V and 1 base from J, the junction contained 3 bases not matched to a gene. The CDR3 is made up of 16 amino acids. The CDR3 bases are TGTGCCAGCAGCTTAGGGACAGGGCAGTCTGGAAACACCATATATTTT. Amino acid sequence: CASSLGTGQSGNTIYF.

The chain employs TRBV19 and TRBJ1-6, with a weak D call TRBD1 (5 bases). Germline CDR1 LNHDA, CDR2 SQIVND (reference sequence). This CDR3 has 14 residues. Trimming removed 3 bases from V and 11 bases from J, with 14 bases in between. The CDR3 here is CASSIRDFGAPLHF. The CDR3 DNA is TGTGCCAGTAGTATTCGGGACTTTGGAGCACCCCTCCACTTT.

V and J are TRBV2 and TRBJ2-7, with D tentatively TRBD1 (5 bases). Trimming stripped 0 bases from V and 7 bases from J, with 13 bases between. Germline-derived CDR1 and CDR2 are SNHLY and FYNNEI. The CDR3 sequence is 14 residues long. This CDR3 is CASSEAGPLREQYF. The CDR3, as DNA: TGTGCCAGCAGTGAAGCGGGGCCACTTAGGGAGCAGTACTTC.

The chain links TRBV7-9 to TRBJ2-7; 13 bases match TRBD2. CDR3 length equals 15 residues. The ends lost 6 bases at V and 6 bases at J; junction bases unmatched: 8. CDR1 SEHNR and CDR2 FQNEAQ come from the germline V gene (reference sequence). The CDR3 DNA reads TGTGCCAGCAGTGACCCTCGGACTAGCGGGGGCGAGCAGTACTTC. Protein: CASSDPRTSGGEQYF.

The CDR3 region has the DNA TGTGCCTGTCGGACAGGAACTGGGGCCAACGTCCTGACTTTC. This sequence encodes CACRTGTGANVLTF. This sequence joins TRBV6-6 and TRBJ2-6, with 7 bases fitting TRBD1. Germline V gene data show CDR1 as MNHNY and CDR2 as SVGAGI (reference sequence). V dropped 11 bases and J dropped 2; count of bases not matched to a gene: 6. The length of the CDR3 is 14 residues.

The CDR3 region is CASSQGVNTEAFF. The CDR3 nucleotides read TGCGCCAGCAGCCAAGGAGTGAACACTGAAGCTTTCTTT. This chain connects TRBV4-1 to TRBJ1-1; D not certain. Looked up from germline, CDR1 is MGHRA and CDR2 is YSYEKL. Trimming cost V 1 base and J 0 bases, with 3 bases left between them. The CDR3 has 13 residues.

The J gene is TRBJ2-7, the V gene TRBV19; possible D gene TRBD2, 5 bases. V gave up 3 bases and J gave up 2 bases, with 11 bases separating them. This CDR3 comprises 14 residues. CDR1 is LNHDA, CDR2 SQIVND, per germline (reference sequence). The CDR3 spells CASSIPGMAYEQYF. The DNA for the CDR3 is TGTGCCAGTAGTATTCCGGGGATGGCCTACGAGCAGTACTTC.

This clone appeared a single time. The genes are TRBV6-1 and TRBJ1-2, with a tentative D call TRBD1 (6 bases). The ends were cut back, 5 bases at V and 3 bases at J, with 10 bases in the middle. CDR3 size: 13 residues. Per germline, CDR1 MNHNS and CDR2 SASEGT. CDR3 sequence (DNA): TGTGCCAGCAGTTTTGAGGGGGACTATGGCTACACCTTC. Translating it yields CASSFEGDYGYTF.

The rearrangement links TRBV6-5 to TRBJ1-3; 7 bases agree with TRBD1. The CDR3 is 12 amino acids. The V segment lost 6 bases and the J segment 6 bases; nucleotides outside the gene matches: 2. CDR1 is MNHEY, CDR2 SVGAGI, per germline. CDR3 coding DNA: TGTGCCAGCAGCACAGGGGCAAACACCATATATTTT. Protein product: CASSTGANTIYF.

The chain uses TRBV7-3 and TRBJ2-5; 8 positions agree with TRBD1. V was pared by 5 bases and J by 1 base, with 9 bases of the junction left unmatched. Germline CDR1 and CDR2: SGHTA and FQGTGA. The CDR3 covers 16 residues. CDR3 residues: CASSLGQGLPQETQYF. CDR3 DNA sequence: TGTGCCAGCAGCCTTGGACAGGGCCTACCCCAAGAGACCCAGTACTTC.

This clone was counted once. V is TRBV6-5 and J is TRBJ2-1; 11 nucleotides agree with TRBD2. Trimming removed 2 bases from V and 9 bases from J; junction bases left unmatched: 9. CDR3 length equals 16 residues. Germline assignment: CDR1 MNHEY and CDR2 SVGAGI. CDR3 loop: CASSYRGTSGSTEQFF. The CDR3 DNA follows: TGTGCCAGCAGTTACCGCGGGACTAGCGGAAGTACTGAGCAGTTCTTC.

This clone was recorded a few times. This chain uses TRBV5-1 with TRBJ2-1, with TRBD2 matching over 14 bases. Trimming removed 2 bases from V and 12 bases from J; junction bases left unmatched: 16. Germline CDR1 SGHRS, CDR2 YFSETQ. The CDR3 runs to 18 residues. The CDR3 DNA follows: TGCGCCAGCAGCTTCACCCTAAAGACTAGCGGGGGGGCCCTAGGGCAGTTCTTC. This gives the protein CASSFTLKTSGGALGQFF.

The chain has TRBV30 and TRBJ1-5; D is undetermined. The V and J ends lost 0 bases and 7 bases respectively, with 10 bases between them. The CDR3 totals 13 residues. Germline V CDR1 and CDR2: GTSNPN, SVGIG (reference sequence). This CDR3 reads CAWSVEGGQPQHF. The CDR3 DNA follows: TGTGCCTGGAGTGTGGAGGGAGGACAGCCCCAGCATTTT. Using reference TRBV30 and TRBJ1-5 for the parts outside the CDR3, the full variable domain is SQTIHQWPATLVQPVGSPLSLECTVEGTSNPNLYWYRQAAGRGLQLLFYSVGIGQISSEVPQNLSASRPQDRQFILSSKKLLLSDSGFYLCAWSVEGGQPQHFGDGTRLSIL.

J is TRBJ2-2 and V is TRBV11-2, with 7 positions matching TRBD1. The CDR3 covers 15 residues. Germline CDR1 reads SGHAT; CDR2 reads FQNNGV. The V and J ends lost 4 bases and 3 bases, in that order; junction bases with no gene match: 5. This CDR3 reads CASSWGTAYTGELFF. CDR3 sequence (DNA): TGTGCCAGCAGCTGGGGGACAGCCTACACCGGGGAGCTGTTTTTT.

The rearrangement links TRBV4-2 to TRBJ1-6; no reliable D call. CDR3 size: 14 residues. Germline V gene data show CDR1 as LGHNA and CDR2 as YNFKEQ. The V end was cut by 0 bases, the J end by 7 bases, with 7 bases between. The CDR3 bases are TGTGCCAGCAGCCAAGACGGGGAAAATTCACCCCTCCACTTT. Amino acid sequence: CASSQDGENSPLHF.

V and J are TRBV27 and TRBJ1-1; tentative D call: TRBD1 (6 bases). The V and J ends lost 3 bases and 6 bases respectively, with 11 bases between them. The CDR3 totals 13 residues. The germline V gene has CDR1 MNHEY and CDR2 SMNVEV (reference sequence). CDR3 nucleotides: TGTGCCAGCAGTTTGTGGGGGCGGCCTGAAGCTTTCTTT. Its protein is CASSLWGRPEAFF.

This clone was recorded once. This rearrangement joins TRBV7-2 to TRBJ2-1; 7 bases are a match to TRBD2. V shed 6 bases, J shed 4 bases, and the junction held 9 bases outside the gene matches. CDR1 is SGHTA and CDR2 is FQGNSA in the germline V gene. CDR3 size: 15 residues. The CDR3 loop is CASSPPGGEYNEQFF. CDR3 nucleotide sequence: TGTGCCAGCAGTCCCCCGGGGGGAGAGTACAATGAGCAGTTCTTC. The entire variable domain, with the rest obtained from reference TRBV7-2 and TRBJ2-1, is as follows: GAGVSQSPSNKVTEKGKDVELRCDPISGHTALYWYRQSLGQGLEFLIYFQGNSAPDKSGLPSDRFSAERTGGSVSTLTIQRTQQEDSAVYLCASSPPGGEYNEQFFGPGTRLTVL.

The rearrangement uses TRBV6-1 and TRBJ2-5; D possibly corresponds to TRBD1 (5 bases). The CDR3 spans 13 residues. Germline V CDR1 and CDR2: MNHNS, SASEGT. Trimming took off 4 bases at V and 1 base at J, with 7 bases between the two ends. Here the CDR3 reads CASSGQIQETQYF. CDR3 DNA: TGTGCCAGCAGTGGACAGATCCAAGAGACCCAGTACTTC.